The rows below give T cell receptor beta chains drawn from one sample of a study of shared clonotypes between healthy human individuals. TCRdb's table, derived via immunoSEQ multiplex PCR, lists solely in-frame clones and lacks some. The sample shows a few million clones, approximately 90% of them seen only once. The specimen was naive CD4+ T cells from PBMCs. These receptors all stem from a man aged 18 to 29 in good health. Some clones in this sample may be carry-over from other donors' samples. Each CDR3 is given with its conserved first and last residue. D genes are given only for firm matches. Expanded clones get a size class; other rows say once, few or many, or leave the size out.

NA,TRBJ1-1,TRBV29-1,NA,CSVDTPATEAFF,TGCAGCGTTGACACGCCAGCCACTGAAGCTTTCTTT
NA,TRBJ2-2,TRBV4-1,TRBD2,CASSQEGLAGLNTGELFF,TGCGCCAGCAGCCAAGAAGGGCTAGCGGGTCTGAACACCGGGGAGCTGTTTTTT
few,TRBJ1-3,TRBV28,NA,CASSVISGNTIYF,TGTGCCAGCAGTGTAATTTCTGGAAACACCATATATTTT
NA,TRBJ2-3,TRBV7-2,TRBD2,CASSSSGTYSTDTQYF,TGTGCCAGCAGTTCTAGCGGGACGTATAGCACAGATACGCAGTATTTT
once,TRBJ1-2,TRBV25-1,TRBD1,CASSAPDRVGYGYTF,TGTGCCAGCAGTGCCCCGGACAGGGTTGGCTATGGCTACACCTTC
NA,TRBJ2-3,TRBV30,NA,CAYKKDTQYF,TGTGCCTACAAAAAGGATACGCAGTATTTT
NA,TRBJ2-5,TRBV5-1,NA,CASSSDSPTQETQYF,TGCGCCAGCAGTTCGGACAGCCCAACGCAAGAGACCCAGTACTTC
few,TRBJ2-4,TRBV13,TRBD1,CASSLDRGRIQYF,TGTGCCAGCAGCTTAGACAGGGGGCGGATTCAGTACTTC
NA,TRBJ2-1,TRBV6-5,TRBD1,CASSYGTGDSYNEQFF,TGTGCCAGCAGTTACGGGACAGGGGACTCCTACAATGAGCAGTTCTTC
NA,TRBJ2-7,TRBV7-9,NA,CASSRLESYEQYF,TGTGCCAGCAGTCGCTTGGAATCCTACGAGCAGTACTTC